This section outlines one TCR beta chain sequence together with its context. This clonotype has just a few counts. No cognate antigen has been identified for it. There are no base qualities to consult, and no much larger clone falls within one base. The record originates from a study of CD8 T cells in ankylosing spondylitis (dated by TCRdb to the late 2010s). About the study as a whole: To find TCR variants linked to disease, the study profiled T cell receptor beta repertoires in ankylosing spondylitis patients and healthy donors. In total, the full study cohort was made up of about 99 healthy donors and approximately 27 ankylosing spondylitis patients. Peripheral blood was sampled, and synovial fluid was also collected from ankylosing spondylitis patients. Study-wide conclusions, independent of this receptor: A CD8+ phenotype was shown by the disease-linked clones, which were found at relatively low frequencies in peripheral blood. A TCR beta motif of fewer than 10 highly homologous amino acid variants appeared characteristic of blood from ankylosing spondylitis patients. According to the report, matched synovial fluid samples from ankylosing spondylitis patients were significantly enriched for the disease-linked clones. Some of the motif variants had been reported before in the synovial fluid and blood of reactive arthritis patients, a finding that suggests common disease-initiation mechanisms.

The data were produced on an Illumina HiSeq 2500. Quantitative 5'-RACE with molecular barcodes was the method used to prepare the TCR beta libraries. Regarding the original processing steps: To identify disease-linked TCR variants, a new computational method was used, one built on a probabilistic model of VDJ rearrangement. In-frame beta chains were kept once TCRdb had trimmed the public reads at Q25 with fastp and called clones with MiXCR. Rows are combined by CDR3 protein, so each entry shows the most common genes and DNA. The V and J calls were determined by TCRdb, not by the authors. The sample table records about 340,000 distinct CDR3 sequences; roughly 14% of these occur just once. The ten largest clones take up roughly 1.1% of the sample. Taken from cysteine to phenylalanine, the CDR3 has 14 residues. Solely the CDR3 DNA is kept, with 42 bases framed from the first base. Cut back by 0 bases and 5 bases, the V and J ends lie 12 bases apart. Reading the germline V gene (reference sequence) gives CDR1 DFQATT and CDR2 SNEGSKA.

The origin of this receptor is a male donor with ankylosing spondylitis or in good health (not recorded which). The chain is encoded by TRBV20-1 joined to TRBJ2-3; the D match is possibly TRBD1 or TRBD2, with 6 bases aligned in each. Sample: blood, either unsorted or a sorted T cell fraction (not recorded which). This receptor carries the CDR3 CSARDGGPRDTQYF. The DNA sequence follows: TGCAGTGCTAGAGATGGGGGGCCGAGAGATACGCAGTATTTT.